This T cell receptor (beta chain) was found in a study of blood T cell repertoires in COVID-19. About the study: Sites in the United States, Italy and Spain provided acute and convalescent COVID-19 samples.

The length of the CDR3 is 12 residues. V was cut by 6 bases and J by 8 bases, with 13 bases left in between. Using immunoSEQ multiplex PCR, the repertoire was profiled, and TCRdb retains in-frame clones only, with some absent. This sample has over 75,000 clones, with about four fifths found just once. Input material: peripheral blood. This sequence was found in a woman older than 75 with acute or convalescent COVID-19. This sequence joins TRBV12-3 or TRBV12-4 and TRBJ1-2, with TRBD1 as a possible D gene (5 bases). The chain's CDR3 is CASSSSGGGYTF. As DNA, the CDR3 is TGTGCCAGCAGCTCCTCCGGGGGGGGCTACACCTTC.